These 26 T cell receptor beta chains share one sample of origin, sequenced in a study of blood T cell repertoires in COVID-19 (dated by TCRdb to the early 2020s). The library was obtained by the immunoSEQ multiplex PCR assay. What TCRdb holds here is the immuneACCESS table cut down to in-frame rearrangements. Part of the clones is not present; checked against another copy, under half of the missing clones reflect an unresolved V gene, and the others are unexplained. The sample table shows hundreds of thousands of clones, and 85% to 90% are seen once. The ten largest clones take up around 1.1% of the sample. The sequencing input was PBMCs or T cells enriched from blood (not recorded which). The receptors here all came from a man between 25 and 39 years old who had recovered from COVID-19.

The chain's CDR3 is CASSLQMNTEAFF. As DNA, the CDR3 is TGTGCCAGCAGCTTACAAATGAACACTGAAGCTTTCTTT. The rearrangement uses TRBV13 and TRBJ1-1; D is ambiguous. CDR1 and CDR2 from the germline V gene are PRHDT and FYEKMQ (reference sequence). V lost 2 bases and J 0 bases, leaving 4 bases between the germline ends. This CDR3 is built from 13 residues.

The chain employs TRBV27 and TRBJ2-5; possible D gene TRBD2, 6 bases. Germline assignment: CDR1 MNHEY and CDR2 SMNVEV (reference sequence). The CDR3 length is 15 residues. V gave up 0 bases and J gave up 5 bases, with 13 bases separating them. The CDR3 DNA reads as TGTGCCAGCAGTTTATCTGGCGGGATTGGGGAGACCCAGTACTTC. It encodes CASSLSGGIGETQYF.

The rearrangement uses TRBV30 and TRBJ1-6, with D tentatively TRBD1 (6 bases). Between the trimmed V and J ends, which lost 4 bases and 6 bases, there was a span of 7 bases. The CDR3 has 12 amino acids. Per the germline V gene, CDR1 is GTSNPN and CDR2 is SVGIG (reference sequence). The CDR3 sequence is CAWTGVNSPLHF. In DNA, the CDR3 is TGTGCCTGGACAGGGGTTAATTCACCCCTCCACTTT.

The CDR3 DNA reads TGTGCCAGCAGTTCCACACAGGGGAGCTACGAGCAGTACTTC. Residues: CASSSTQGSYEQYF. The rearrangement joins TRBV27 to TRBJ2-7; 7 bases are shared with TRBD1. V lost 4 bases, J lost 3 bases, and 6 bases stayed unmatched. The CDR3 contains 14 residues. Germline V gene data show CDR1 as MNHEY and CDR2 as SMNVEV (reference sequence).

The V call is TRBV3-1 (or the pseudogene TRBV3-2), the J call TRBJ2-2; D possibly corresponds to TRBD1 (6 bases). Germline assignment: CDR1 LGHDT and CDR2 YNNKEL (reference sequence). Trimming removed 5 bases from V and 0 bases from J, with 25 bases in between. The CDR3 runs 20 residues. CDR3: CASSYQSPGFGGANTGELFF. As DNA, the CDR3 is TGTGCCAGCAGCTATCAATCCCCGGGGTTTGGGGGCGCGAACACCGGGGAGCTGTTTTTT.

This chain joins TRBV7-2 and TRBJ2-1; TRBD1 aligns across 9 bases. With V trimmed by 1 base and J by 12 bases, 10 bases remained unmatched. CDR1 and CDR2 from the germline V gene are SGHTA and FQGNSA. The length of the CDR3 is 15 residues. The CDR3 spells CASSLGDRDYSSQFF. For the CDR3, the DNA is TGTGCCAGCAGCTTAGGGGACAGGGACTATTCGTCGCAGTTCTTC. Complete variable domain (other parts from reference TRBV7-2 and TRBJ2-1): GAGVSQSPSNKVTEKGKDVELRCDPISGHTALYWYRQSLGQGLEFLIYFQGNSAPDKSGLPSDRFSAERTGGSVSTLTIQRTQQEDSAVYLCASSLGDRDYSSQFFGPGTRLTVL.

CDR3 coding DNA: TGTGCCAGCAGTTTAGACACCGAGCTCACTGAAGCTTTCTTT. This translates into CASSLDTELTEAFF. The chain employs TRBV28 and TRBJ1-1; D call uncertain. V lost 2 bases and J 4 bases, leaving 11 bases between the germline ends. The CDR3 is 14 amino acids. CDR1 is MDHEN, CDR2 SYDVKM, per germline.

The chain joins TRBV10-3 to TRBJ1-6, with D possibly TRBD1 on 5 matching bases. Per germline, CDR1 ENHRY and CDR2 SYGVKD. V gave up 3 bases and J gave up 8 bases, with 14 bases separating them. The CDR3 is made up of 15 amino acids. In DNA, the CDR3 is TGTGCCATCAGTGATCTACAGGTTGGAGATTCACCCCTCCACTTT. Translation gives CAISDLQVGDSPLHF.

V usage is TRBV30 and J usage is TRBJ1-4; 9 bases line up with TRBD1. The trim removed 3 bases at V and 8 bases at J, leaving 7 bases unmatched. The CDR3 has 14 residues. Germline assignment: CDR1 GTSNPN and CDR2 SVGIG (reference sequence). The CDR3 is CAWRATGGSEKLFF. In DNA form, the CDR3 reads TGTGCCTGGAGAGCGACAGGGGGATCGGAAAAACTGTTTTTT.

CDR3 loop: CASSPPGSKDEQFF. The DNA for the CDR3 is TGTGCCAGCAGTCCCCCAGGCAGCAAGGATGAGCAGTTCTTC. The chain joins TRBV28 to TRBJ2-1; D ambiguous. V was cut by 5 bases and J by 8 bases, with 16 bases left in between. This CDR3 is 14 amino acids long. Germline CDR1 is MDHEN and CDR2 is SYDVKM.

With regard to this clone: Other DNA sequences in the sample encode the same CDR3. The rearrangement uses TRBV5-1 and TRBJ1-3, with no clear D. Between the trimmed V and J ends, which lost 0 bases and 0 bases, there was a span of 7 bases. The CDR3 extends over 15 amino acids. CDR1 and CDR2 from the germline V gene are SGHRS and YFSETQ. CDR3 sequence (DNA): TGCGCCAGCAGCTTGGACGGTTCCTCTGGAAACACCATATATTTT. It translates to CASSLDGSSGNTIYF. The whole variable domain, remainder taken from reference TRBV5-1 and TRBJ1-3, is KAGVTQTPRYLIKTRGQQVTLSCSPISGHRSVSWYQQTPGQGLQFLFEYFSETQRNKGNFPGRFSGRQFSNSRSEMNVSTLELGDSALYLCASSLDGSSGNTIYFGEGSWLTVV.

This clone was seen a few times. The DNA of the CDR3 is TGTGCCTCCCGTGATAGCTACCAAGAGACCCAGTACTTC. Translating gives CASRDSYQETQYF. The chain combines TRBV7-6 with TRBJ2-5; unclear D gene. CDR3 length: 13 amino acids. The V gene's germline CDR1 is SGHVS and CDR2 FNYEAQ. V was clipped by 11 bases and J by 0 bases, with 13 bases between them.

The V and J genes are TRBV3-1 (or the pseudogene TRBV3-2) and TRBJ1-6; D is uncertain. CDR1 LGHDT and CDR2 YNNKEL come from the germline V gene (reference sequence). V lost 6 bases, J lost 7 bases, and 10 bases lay in between. The CDR3 has 13 residues. The DNA for the CDR3 is TGTGCCAGCAGGGCAGGATCAAATTCACCCCTCCACTTT. Protein product: CASRAGSNSPLHF.

The CDR3 nucleotides read TGTGCCAGCTCATTCCTACTAGAATCCGCAGATACGCAGTATTTT. Amino acid sequence: CASSFLLESADTQYF. The chain employs TRBV18 and TRBJ2-3; possibly TRBD2 for D (5 bases). Germline V gives CDR1 KGHSH, CDR2 LQKENI. Trimming stripped 5 bases from V and 4 bases from J, with 16 bases between. This CDR3 has 15 residues.

The rearrangement links TRBV24-1 to TRBJ2-7, with 7 bases identical to TRBD1. CDR3 length: 17 residues. Germline CDR1 and CDR2: KGHDR and SFDVKD. Unmatched junction bases numbered 12, after V lost 3 bases and J lost 2 bases. As DNA, the CDR3 is TGTGCCACCAGTGATCCCAAGACAGGGCCAAGGCCCTACGAGCAGTACTTC. It codes for CATSDPKTGPRPYEQYF.

The chain couples TRBV5-1 to TRBJ2-7, with 9 positions matching TRBD2. The V segment lost 3 bases and the J segment 0 bases; nucleotides outside the gene matches: 7. The length of the CDR3 is 16 residues. Germline CDR1 reads SGHRS; CDR2 reads YFSETQ. CDR3 nucleotides: TGCGCCAGCAGCTACTCCCTAGCGGGGAGCTCCTACGAGCAGTACTTC. Its protein is CASSYSLAGSSYEQYF.

The J gene is TRBJ2-5, the V gene TRBV7-2; TRBD2 agrees at 7 bases. The J segment lost 3 bases and the V segment lost 5 bases, leaving 9 bases of the junction unmatched. Germline V gene sequence: CDR1 SGHTA, CDR2 FQGNSA. The CDR3 covers 15 residues. The CDR3 coding sequence is TGTGCCAGCAGCGCTCAGGGAGGGGCGGAAGAGACCCAGTACTTC. Its protein product is CASSAQGGAEETQYF.

This clone was observed once. Here the CDR3 DNA reads TGTGCCAGCAGTCGGACAGGGGGAGTCTACGAGCAGTACTTC. Encoded protein: CASSRTGGVYEQYF. This chain links TRBV6-5 with TRBJ2-7; TRBD1 aligns across 10 bases. The J segment lost 3 bases and the V segment lost 5 bases, leaving 4 bases of the junction unmatched. CDR1 and CDR2 from the germline V gene are MNHEY and SVGAGI. The CDR3 spans 14 residues.

This chain uses TRBV27 with TRBJ1-5, with TRBD1 identical over 8 bases. The J segment lost 2 bases and the V segment lost 6 bases, leaving 9 bases of the junction unmatched. CDR1 and CDR2 (germline): MNHEY, SMNVEV (reference sequence). The CDR3 has 16 residues. The chain's CDR3 is CASSLIPGGGNQPQHF. The DNA of the CDR3 is TGTGCCAGCAGCCTGATTCCAGGGGGCGGCAATCAGCCCCAGCATTTT.

The chain combines TRBV25-1 with TRBJ2-5; possible D gene TRBD2, 7 bases. CDR3 length: 11 amino acids. The V end was cut by 5 bases, the J end by 10 bases, with 11 bases between. CDR1 MGHDK and CDR2 SYGVNS come from the germline V gene. The CDR3 loop is CASSRGADQYF. DNA for the CDR3: TGTGCCAGCAGTCGGGGGGCTGACCAGTACTTC.

The CDR3 loop is CAWSVGLEYGYTF. The CDR3 DNA is TGTGCCTGGAGTGTTGGGTTGGAGTATGGCTACACCTTC. This sequence joins TRBV30 and TRBJ1-2; D gene uncertain. Between the trimmed V and J ends, which lost 0 bases and 5 bases, there was a span of 10 bases. The germline CDR1 and CDR2 sequences are GTSNPN and SVGIG (reference sequence). The length of the CDR3 is 13 residues.

The chain couples TRBV7-9 to TRBJ2-5, with D tentatively TRBD1 (6 bases). Germline CDR1 is SEHNR and CDR2 is FQNEAQ (reference sequence). The CDR3 extends over 15 amino acids. Trimming stripped 2 bases from V and 5 bases from J, with 15 bases between. The CDR3 DNA reads TGTGCCAGCAGCTTACCAGGGGTAACGGGGGAGACCCAGTACTTC. Its protein product is CASSLPGVTGETQYF.

The chain couples TRBV3-1 (or the pseudogene TRBV3-2) to TRBJ1-1, with D possibly being TRBD1 (5 bases). V lost 4 bases, J lost 1 base, and 10 bases lay in between. Germline values: CDR1 LGHDT, CDR2 YNNKEL (reference sequence). This CDR3 has 14 amino acids. CDR3 nucleotide sequence: TGTGCCAGCAGCCCACTTCAGGGGAACACTGAAGCTTTCTTT. Its protein is CASSPLQGNTEAFF.

V gene TRBV28 combines with J gene TRBJ1-1; D gene uncertain. Trimming removed 3 bases from V and 0 bases from J, with 14 bases in between. Per the germline V gene, CDR1 is MDHEN and CDR2 is SYDVKM. This CDR3 region has 16 residues. The chain's CDR3 is CASSFPQFTLNTEAFF. In DNA, the CDR3 is TGTGCCAGCAGTTTTCCCCAGTTTACCCTGAACACTGAAGCTTTCTTT. The full variable domain, with the rest looked up from reference TRBV28 and TRBJ1-1, is DVKVTQSSRYLVKRTGEKVFLECVQDMDHENMFWYRQDPGLGLRLIYFSYDVKMKEKGDIPEGYSVSREKKERFSLILESASTNQTSMYLCASSFPQFTLNTEAFFGQGTRLTVV.

The chain has TRBV5-5 and TRBJ2-7; D is possibly TRBD2 (6 bases). Trimming took off 3 bases at V and 5 bases at J, with 15 bases between the two ends. Germline loops: CDR1 SGHKS, CDR2 YYEKEE (reference sequence). CDR3 length: 14 amino acids. CDR3 nucleotide sequence: TGTGCCAGCAGCTCCCGTGGCGGGGTACACGAGCAGTACTTC. Amino acid sequence: CASSSRGGVHEQYF. Supplemented by reference TRBV5-5 and TRBJ2-7, the full variable domain reads DAGVTQSPTHLIKTRGQQVTLRCSPISGHKSVSWYQQVLGQGPQFIFQYYEKEERGRGNFPDRFSARQFPNYSSELNVNALLLGDSALYLCASSSRGGVHEQYFGPGTRLTVT.

The V gene is TRBV9, the J gene TRBJ2-3; TRBD1 is a possible D gene (6 bases). V lost 0 bases to trimming and J lost 0 bases, with 11 bases between them. The germline gives CDR1 SGDLS, CDR2 YYNGEE. This CDR3 has 16 amino acids. The CDR3 DNA reads TGTGCCAGCAGCGTAGTTGGACAGACTAGCACAGATACGCAGTATTTT. This gives the protein CASSVVGQTSTDTQYF.